The 22 T cell receptor beta chains below come from one sample, sequenced in a study of T cells in Graves' hyperthyroidism and ophthalmopathy. Using RNA transcripts as the source, TCR beta CDR3 regions were amplified. HTBI primers drove first-round RT-PCR of the TCR CDR3. TCRdb re-derived calls from the multiplex PCR reads in MiXCR, one entry per CDR3 protein. The data hold around 290,000 distinct CDR3 sequences, with about 14% observed a single time. Sequenced input: blood. The receptors were sampled from a woman aged 30 to 39 with Graves' hyperthyroidism that later progressed to Graves' ophthalmopathy.

This clonotype was observed at least ten times. The chain is built from TRBV18 and TRBJ2-7; weak D call: TRBD2 (5 bases). V was trimmed by 1 base and J by 3 bases, leaving 13 bases between them. There are 15 residues in the CDR3. CDR1 is KGHSH, CDR2 LQKENI, per germline. DNA of the CDR3: TGTGCCAGCTCACCACAAGAGGGAAGCGTCTACGAGCAGTACTTC. Translating it yields CASSPQEGSVYEQYF.

This clonotype was counted at least ten times. The chain employs TRBV6-1 and TRBJ2-1; tentatively, D is TRBD2 (5 bases). CDR1 MNHNS and CDR2 SASEGT come from the germline V gene. The V gene lost 5 bases and the J gene lost 7 bases, with 18 bases spanning the gap. CDR3 length: 15 residues. In nucleotides, the CDR3 is TGTGCCAGCAGTTACGTGGGAGAAAGAGAAAATGAGCAGTTCTTC. This gives the protein CASSYVGERENEQFF.

This clonotype appeared many times. The rearrangement links TRBV20-1 to TRBJ1-4, with TRBD1 matching 7 bases. This CDR3 is built from 14 residues. The V gene end was trimmed by 6 bases and the J gene end by 4 bases; junction bases not matched to a gene: 8. Germline V gene lookup returns CDR1 DFQATT and CDR2 SNEGSKA (reference sequence). The CDR3 is CSAERTGDNEKLFF. Written as DNA, the CDR3 is TGCAGTGCAGAAAGGACAGGAGATAATGAAAAACTGTTTTTT.

As regards this clonotype: Possible read error: a much larger clone is one base away. The J gene is TRBJ2-1, the V gene TRBV7-2; 10 bases align to TRBD2. The germline CDR1 and CDR2 sequences are SGHTA and FQGNSA. The CDR3 loop spans 14 amino acids. The CDR3 coding sequence is TGTGCCAGCAGCTACCGGACTAGCGGCAATGAGCGGTTCTTC. Protein: CASSYRTSGNERFF.

There are many counts of this clonotype. This chain connects TRBV7-2 to TRBJ2-3; possibly TRBD1 for D (8 bases). The V end was cut by 5 bases, the J end by 0 bases, with 15 bases between. This CDR3 comprises 16 residues. Germline values: CDR1 SGHTA, CDR2 FQGNSA. As DNA, the CDR3 is TGTGCCAGCAGCCCCACAGGGGGGGTAAGCACAGATACGCAGTATTTT. This codes for CASSPTGGVSTDTQYF.

This clonotype was recorded many times. The chain uses TRBV6-2 or TRBV6-3 and TRBJ2-5, with a weak D call TRBD2 (7 bases). V was clipped by 2 bases and J by 5 bases, with 18 bases between them. CDR3 length: 16 amino acids. Germline V CDR1 and CDR2: MNHEY, SVGEGT. CDR3 bases: TGTGCCAGCAGTTACGGAACACAGGGAGGGATGGAGACCCAGTACTTC. Translation: CASSYGTQGGMETQYF.

This clonotype was counted ten times or more. The genes are TRBV27 and TRBJ2-5; unclear D gene. Germline V gene data show CDR1 as MNHEY and CDR2 as SMNVEV (reference sequence). The V gene lost 2 bases and the J gene lost 3 bases, with 7 bases spanning the gap. The CDR3 length is 13 residues. CDR3 sequence reads: CASSLDAEETQYF. The CDR3 DNA reads TGTGCCAGCAGTTTAGACGCCGAAGAGACCCAGTACTTC.

The chain joins TRBV6-6 to TRBJ1-1; a weak D match, TRBD1 (6 bases). Per the germline V gene, CDR1 is MNHNY and CDR2 is SVGAGI (reference sequence). The CDR3 is 15 residues long. The V end lost 0 bases, the J end lost 1 base, and 9 bases lay between the germline ends. This CDR3 is CASSYSGTTNTEAFF. The CDR3 DNA follows: TGTGCCAGCAGTTACTCGGGGACAACGAACACTGAAGCTTTCTTT.

J is TRBJ2-7 and V is TRBV18; D is unclear. Per the germline V gene, CDR1 is KGHSH and CDR2 is LQKENI. The CDR3 extends over 13 amino acids. The ends were cut back, 3 bases at V and 3 bases at J, with 9 bases in the middle. The CDR3 sequence is CASSPVADYEQYF. DNA of the CDR3: TGTGCCAGCTCACCGGTGGCAGACTACGAGCAGTACTTC.

J is TRBJ1-1 and V is TRBV28, with TRBD1 matching 7 bases. The CDR3 totals 12 residues. CDR1 and CDR2 from the germline V gene are MDHEN and SYDVKM. J gave up 5 bases and V 9 bases, and 6 bases lay outside the gene matches. In DNA form, the CDR3 reads TGTGCCAGTAAGGGGGCCGAAACTGAAGCTTTCTTT. Residues: CASKGAETEAFF.

This clonotype was picked up many times. The chain employs TRBV28 and TRBJ1-5, with D possibly being TRBD1 (6 bases). V was shortened by 2 bases and J by 3 bases, with 14 bases between the two germline ends. The germline gives CDR1 MDHEN, CDR2 SYDVKM. The CDR3 is 16 residues long. The CDR3 DNA sequence: TGTGCCAGCAGTTTAAGGGCAGGGGTCGTCAATCAGCCCCAGCATTTT. Translation: CASSLRAGVVNQPQHF.

This clonotype was recorded at least ten times. CDR3 residues: CAWSGMPGQPQHF. CDR3 DNA: TGTGCCTGGTCCGGGATGCCCGGCCAGCCCCAGCATTTT. This sequence joins TRBV30 and TRBJ1-5; D not certain. CDR1 and CDR2 from the germline V gene are GTSNPN and SVGIG (reference sequence). V lost 5 bases to trimming and J lost 7 bases, with 15 bases between them. The length of the CDR3 is 13 residues.

In its sample, this clonotype was seen many times. The chain employs TRBV12-3 or TRBV12-4 and TRBJ2-7, with TRBD2 matching over 10 bases. The CDR3 consists of 20 residues. V was pared by 6 bases and J by 0 bases, with 20 bases of the junction left unmatched. DNA of the CDR3: TGTGCCAGCAGCTTGGTGCCCGTAGCGGGAGGCCAAGGTAGCTCCTACGAGCAGTACTTC. Protein product: CASSLVPVAGGQGSSYEQYF.

This clonotype was found many times. The genes are TRBV20-1 and TRBJ1-3; D is unclear. Germline CDR1 DFQATT, CDR2 SNEGSKA (reference sequence). The length of the CDR3 is 13 residues. The germline V and J ends were trimmed by 1 base and 2 bases, with 6 bases remaining between them. The CDR3 reads CSARVPAGNTIYF. The DNA for the CDR3 is TGCAGTGCTAGAGTCCCTGCTGGAAACACCATATATTTT.

This clonotype was recorded at least ten times. The chain employs TRBV27 and TRBJ1-1; 7 bases align to TRBD1. V gave up 5 bases and J gave up 0 bases; unmatched junction bases: 9. This CDR3 is 16 amino acids long. Germline-derived CDR1 and CDR2 are MNHEY and SMNVEV (reference sequence). CDR3 sequence (DNA): TGTGCCAGCAGTCCGCTGACAGGGCGAGTGAACACTGAAGCTTTCTTT. As protein: CASSPLTGRVNTEAFF.

This clonotype was picked up a small number of times. This chain links TRBV4-3 with TRBJ2-1, with 14 bases identical to TRBD2. V dropped 1 base and J dropped 8; count of bases not matched to a gene: 13. The length of the CDR3 is 19 residues. Germline values: CDR1 LGHNA, CDR2 YSLEER. The DNA of the CDR3 is TGCGCCAGCAGCCAAGTAAGCGGACTAGCGGGAGGAAACAGGGATGAGCAGTTCTTC. Its protein product is CASSQVSGLAGGNRDEQFF.

J is TRBJ2-5 and V is TRBV7-3; 8 positions agree with TRBD1. V gave up 4 bases and J gave up 2 bases; unmatched junction bases: 6. CDR1 and CDR2 from the germline V gene are SGHTA and FQGTGA. The CDR3 has 15 amino acids. For the CDR3, the DNA is TGTGCCAGCAGCTCACAGGGGGGCCTACAAGAGACCCAGTACTTC. Residues: CASSSQGGLQETQYF. Filled out from reference TRBV7-3 and TRBJ2-5, the complete variable domain reads GAGVSQTPSNKVTEKGKYVELRCDPISGHTALYWYRQSLGQGPEFLIYFQGTGAADDSGLPNDRFFAVRPEGSVSTLKIQRTERGDSAVYLCASSSQGGLQETQYFGPGTRLLVL.

This clonotype was detected many times. This chain joins TRBV27 and TRBJ2-7; D is perhaps TRBD2 (6 bases). The CDR3 totals 15 residues. Trimming removed 7 bases at V and 2 bases at J, with 18 bases between. Germline V CDR1 and CDR2: MNHEY, SMNVEV (reference sequence). The CDR3 is CASKVTGPGAYEQYF. The CDR3 coding sequence is TGTGCCAGCAAAGTGACTGGCCCGGGAGCCTACGAGCAGTACTTC.

This clonotype appeared many times. V is TRBV20-1 and J is TRBJ2-7; 13 nucleotides align to TRBD2. With 4 bases clipped from V and 3 bases from J, the junction kept 3 bases outside the gene matches. This CDR3 has 14 amino acids. The germline CDR1 and CDR2 sequences are DFQATT and SNEGSKA (reference sequence). The CDR3 nucleotides read TGCAGTGCTAAAGGGACTAGCGGGAACTACGAGCAGTACTTC. Translated: CSAKGTSGNYEQYF.

At least ten counts were recorded for this clonotype. This chain uses TRBV7-9 with TRBJ2-3, with 7 bases fitting TRBD2. The J segment lost 2 bases and the V segment lost 1 base, leaving 6 bases of the junction unmatched. The CDR3 contains 16 residues. Germline V gene sequence: CDR1 SEHNR, CDR2 FQNEAQ (reference sequence). The CDR3 region is CASSLGSGPITDTQYF. The DNA of the CDR3 is TGTGCCAGCAGCTTAGGTAGCGGGCCCATCACAGATACGCAGTATTTT.

This clonotype was picked up many times. This chain joins TRBV7-9 and TRBJ2-7; D is perhaps TRBD2 (6 bases). The CDR3 covers 15 residues. Germline CDR1 and CDR2: SEHNR and FQNEAQ (reference sequence). The V end was cut by 6 bases, the J end by 4 bases, with 19 bases between. The chain's CDR3 is CASRRTGSSPYEQYF. CDR3 in DNA: TGTGCCAGCAGACGTACCGGGAGCTCGCCGTACGAGCAGTACTTC.

This clonotype was recorded many times. The chain combines TRBV20-1 with TRBJ2-2; tentative D call: TRBD2 (6 bases). The germline V gene has CDR1 DFQATT and CDR2 SNEGSKA (reference sequence). The CDR3 covers 16 residues. The ends were cut back, 0 bases at V and 1 base at J, with 12 bases in the middle. CDR3: CSAREAGRMNTGELFF. The CDR3 coding sequence is TGCAGTGCTAGAGAGGCGGGACGCATGAACACCGGGGAGCTGTTTTTT.